These T cell receptor beta chains were read from a single sample in a study of blood T cell repertoires in COVID-19. This table comes from immunoSEQ multiplex PCR, and its TCRdb copy is limited to in-frame clones, with some not included. The sample holds 180,000 or so clones; around nine tenths are singletons and the top ten take 3.5% to 4.5%. Sequencing input: peripheral blood. The receptors come from a man younger than 35 with active or convalescent COVID-19. The CDR3 runs from the conserved cysteine through the conserved F or W. D genes are given only for firm matches. Some rows have no size entry. The others give once, few or many, or a class for an expanded clone.

size	D	J	V	CDR3	DNA
.	.	TRBJ2-1	TRBV6-2/TRBV6-3	CASSYWGDNEQFF	TGTGCCAGCAGTTACTGGGGGGACAATGAGCAGTTCTTC
.	TRBD1	TRBJ2-3	TRBV7-9	CASSTRQGSTDTQYF	TGTGCCAGCAGCACCCGACAGGGTAGCACAGATACGCAGTATTTT
.	.	TRBJ1-4	TRBV20-1	CSASCGENEKLFF	TGCAGTGCTAGTTGCGGGGAGAATGAAAAACTGTTTTTT
.	TRBD1	TRBJ2-3	TRBV10-3	CAISDRGPEDTQYF	TGTGCCATCAGCGACAGGGGGCCGGAAGATACGCAGTATTTT
.	.	TRBJ1-4	TRBV28	CASSEQGREKLFF	TGTGCCAGCAGTGAGCAGGGCCGTGAAAAACTGTTTTTT
.	.	TRBJ1-5	TRBV11-2	CASSLAGTSLRNQPQHF	TGTGCCAGCAGCTTAGCGGGTACATCGTTACGGAATCAGCCCCAGCATTTT
.	TRBD1	TRBJ1-5	TRBV6-2/TRBV6-3	CASSLGQGDQPQHF	TGTGCCAGCAGTTTGGGACAGGGTGATCAGCCCCAGCATTTT
.	.	TRBJ2-2	TRBV29-1	CSVGPRQVRGAGELFF	TGCAGCGTTGGACCTAGACAGGTTCGAGGAGCCGGGGAGCTGTTTTTT
.	.	TRBJ1-2	TRBV6-2/TRBV6-3	CASSNGGALGYTF	TGTGCCAGCAGCAATGGGGGGGCGCTGGGCTACACCTTC
.	TRBD1	TRBJ1-5	TRBV13	CASSLRTGGPREPQHF	TGTGCCAGCAGCTTAAGGACAGGGGGCCCGAGGGAGCCCCAGCATTTT
once	.	TRBJ2-2	TRBV2	CASTGTGEETGELFF	TGTGCCAGCACCGGCACCGGCGAGGAAACCGGGGAGCTGTTTTTT
.	TRBD1	TRBJ1-2	TRBV2	CASRGQGSIGYTF	TGTGCCAGCAGGGGACAGGGCTCTATTGGCTACACCTTC
.	TRBD1	TRBJ1-3	TRBV5-4	CASSRDRVGGNTIYF	TGTGCCAGCAGCAGGGACAGGGTTGGCGGAAACACCATATATTTT
.	TRBD2	TRBJ2-1	TRBV20-1	CSASLLADYNEQFF	TGCAGTGCTAGTTTACTAGCGGACTACAATGAGCAGTTCTTC
.	TRBD2	TRBJ2-7	TRBV2	CASRLAGETHEQYF	TGTGCCAGCAGACTAGCGGGAGAAACACACGAGCAGTACTTC
.	TRBD1	TRBJ1-5	TRBV12-3/TRBV12-4	CASRGQANQPQHF	TGTGCCAGCAGAGGACAGGCTAATCAGCCCCAGCATTTT
.	.	TRBJ2-7	TRBV5-4	CASSPISGSYEQYF	TGTGCCAGCAGCCCGATTAGCGGCTCCTACGAGCAGTACTTC
.	TRBD1	TRBJ1-1	TRBV6-5	CASSTGVFTEAFF	TGTGCCAGCAGTACAGGGGTTTTCACTGAAGCTTTCTTT
.	TRBD1	TRBJ2-7	TRBV11-2	CASTDRVSDYEQYF	TGTGCCAGCACAGACAGGGTAAGCGACTACGAGCAGTACTTC
.	TRBD2	TRBJ2-3	TRBV24-1	CATGREVTDTQYF	TGTGCCACCGGGCGGGAGGTCACAGATACGCAGTATTTT
.	.	TRBJ1-1	TRBV10-2	CATGDTEAFF	TGCGCCACCGGAGACACTGAAGCTTTCTTT
.	TRBD1	TRBJ1-2	TRBV3-1/TRBV3-2	CASSQDPGQGARNYGYTF	TGTGCCAGCAGCCAAGATCCGGGACAGGGGGCCCGTAACTATGGCTACACCTTC
.	.	TRBJ2-2	TRBV9	CASSLRLGSNGELFF	TGTGCCAGCAGCCTCAGACTAGGTAGTAACGGGGAGCTGTTTTTT
.	.	TRBJ1-1	TRBV2	CASSEGTPNTEAFF	TGTGCCAGCAGTGAAGGGACACCGAACACTGAAGCTTTCTTT
.	.	TRBJ1-5	TRBV11-3	CASSGPGQPQHF	TGTGCCAGCAGCGGTCCGGGTCAGCCCCAGCATTTT
.	.	TRBJ2-5	TRBV12-3/TRBV12-4	CASSLGGWETQYF	TGTGCCAGCAGTTTGGGGGGATGGGAGACCCAGTACTTC
.	.	TRBJ1-6	TRBV3-1/TRBV3-2	CASSQEEVYNSPLHF	TGTGCCAGCAGCCAAGAAGAGGTCTATAATTCACCCCTCCACTTT
.	.	TRBJ1-2	TRBV3-1/TRBV3-2	CASSPPGVNYGYTF	TGTGCCAGCAGTCCCCCCGGGGTAAACTATGGCTACACCTTC
.	TRBD1	TRBJ2-1	TRBV6-6	CASVEFIGQGFGEQFF	TGTGCCAGCGTCGAATTTATCGGACAGGGGTTTGGTGAGCAGTTCTTC
.	.	TRBJ2-4	TRBV28	CASLQGGGSQNIQYF	TGTGCCAGCCTTCAAGGGGGGGGCTCCCAAAACATTCAGTACTTC
.	TRBD2	TRBJ2-1	TRBV12-3/TRBV12-4	CASGAGDEQFF	TGTGCCAGCGGGGCGGGGGATGAGCAGTTCTTC
.	TRBD1	TRBJ1-3	TRBV5-4	CASSLQGAGNTIYF	TGTGCCAGCAGCTTGCAGGGGGCCGGAAACACCATATATTTT
.	.	TRBJ1-5	TRBV7-2	CASSAQGLGNQPQHF	TGTGCCAGCAGCGCACAGGGTTTGGGGAATCAGCCCCAGCATTTT
once	TRBD1	TRBJ1-1	TRBV27	CASSPTGWGAFF	TGTGCCAGCAGTCCGACAGGGTGGGGAGCTTTCTTT
.	TRBD2	TRBJ2-3	TRBV13	CASSGTPGTSGTSTDTQYF	TGTGCCAGCAGCGGAACTCCCGGGACTAGCGGGACTAGCACAGATACGCAGTATTTT
.	TRBD1	TRBJ2-5	TRBV24-1	CATSDQRQGSETQYF	TGTGCCACCAGTGACCAGAGACAGGGTTCGGAGACCCAGTACTTC
.	.	TRBJ2-1	TRBV6-4	CASSETSQDDFYNEQFF	TGTGCCAGCAGTGAAACCTCACAGGACGACTTCTACAATGAGCAGTTCTTC
.	TRBD2	TRBJ2-3	TRBV7-9	CASSYPPWERELDTQYF	TGTGCCAGCAGCTACCCTCCTTGGGAGCGGGAGTTAGATACGCAGTATTTT
.	TRBD1	TRBJ1-1	TRBV5-1	CASSGTGVPDTEAFF	TGCGCCAGCTCCGGGACAGGGGTTCCGGACACTGAAGCTTTCTTT
.	.	TRBJ1-2	TRBV6-5	CASSYWAEPDNYGYTF	TGTGCCAGCAGTTACTGGGCAGAGCCAGATAACTATGGCTACACCTTC
.	TRBD1	TRBJ1-1	TRBV30	CAWSGQGGTEAFF	TGTGCCTGGAGTGGACAGGGAGGCACTGAAGCTTTCTTT
.	TRBD1	TRBJ2-2	TRBV11-3	CASSHRGRTGELFF	TGTGCCAGCAGCCACAGGGGGCGGACCGGGGAGCTGTTTTTT
.	TRBD1	TRBJ1-1	TRBV2	CASLEQGFNTEAFF	TGTGCCAGCTTGGAACAGGGGTTCAACACTGAAGCTTTCTTT
.	.	TRBJ2-1	TRBV6-5	CASSYSPGGQYNEQFF	TGTGCCAGCAGTTACTCCCCGGGGGGCCAATACAATGAGCAGTTCTTC
.	TRBD1	TRBJ1-1	TRBV29-1	CSAVTGMTEAFF	TGCAGCGCTGTGACAGGGATGACTGAAGCTTTCTTT
.	TRBD1	TRBJ1-5	TRBV30	CAWSGGQTSNQPQHF	TGTGCCTGGAGCGGGGGACAGACTAGCAATCAGCCCCAGCATTTT
once	.	TRBJ1-3	TRBV28	CASSPGGGGLGGNTIYF	TGTGCCAGCAGCCCTGGCGGGGGAGGACTGGGTGGAAACACCATATATTTT
.	.	TRBJ1-2	TRBV6-5	CASSPSNYGYTF	TGTGCCAGCAGTCCCTCTAACTATGGCTACACCTTC
.	.	TRBJ1-2	TRBV11-3	CASSLDHYTDYGYTF	TGTGCCAGCAGCTTAGATCATTACACCGACTATGGCTACACCTTC
.	TRBD2	TRBJ2-2	TRBV6-5	CASSYSSGSGTGELFF	TGTGCCAGCAGTTACTCGAGCGGGAGTGGCACCGGGGAGCTGTTTTTT
.	.	TRBJ1-2	TRBV7-8	CASSLLTGLPGGYTF	TGTGCCAGCAGCTTGTTAACAGGGCTTCCGGGAGGCTACACCTTC
once	.	TRBJ1-1	TRBV4-2	CASSQDSTEAFF	TGTGCCAGCAGCCAAGATAGTACTGAAGCTTTCTTT
.	TRBD1	TRBJ1-3	TRBV7-9	CASTWFETGGNTIYF	TGTGCCAGCACCTGGTTTGAGACAGGGGGAAACACCATATATTTT
.	TRBD1	TRBJ2-2	TRBV19	CASSMGMRTAGQGGYTGELFF	TGTGCCAGTAGTATGGGGATGCGCACGGCTGGACAGGGGGGGTACACCGGGGAGCTGTTTTTT
.	.	TRBJ1-5	TRBV28	CASRITISMSNQPQHF	TGTGCCAGCAGAATAACAATTTCGATGAGCAATCAGCCCCAGCATTTT